This T cell receptor beta chain was recovered during a study of OX40 agonist ivuxolimab in advanced cancers. For the study at large: People in dose escalation had one of these cancers: hepatocellular carcinoma, melanoma, renal cell or head and neck cancer. Broader study findings: CD4+ and CD8+ blood T cells expanded clonally by week 6 at 0.1 to 3.0 mg/kg. Certain nonresponders additionally had low normalized T-cell clonal expansion. No determination was made of the antigen specificity of the expanded peripheral T cells.

Per the germline V gene, CDR1 is SNHLY and CDR2 is FYNNEI. J was trimmed by 2 bases and V by 5 bases; bases with no gene match: 14. The length of the CDR3 is 19 residues. Comment on this clone: What it recognizes is unknown.

Sequencing used immunoSEQ multiplex PCR; TCRdb keeps in-frame clones, though not all of them. The repertoire holds about 22,000 clones, with around 85% as singletons. The sequencing used CD4+ or CD8+ T cells sorted from blood, collected in a trial of the OX40 agonist ivuxolimab. The chain links TRBV2 to TRBJ2-1; 11 bases agree with TRBD2. This TCR derives from an adult with an advanced solid tumor such as melanoma, head and neck, liver or kidney cancer. In DNA, the CDR3 is TGTGCCAGCAGTCCGACTAGCGGGACTATTGATCAAGCCTACAATGAGCAGTTCTTC. Amino acid sequence: CASSPTSGTIDQAYNEQFF.